A single T cell receptor beta chain is shown here with its context. Its target is unknown. Stated time point: baseline pretreatment blood. The treatment is: 15 Gy SBRT to primary tumor, nephrectomy 4 weeks later. The patient's renal cell carcinoma had clear cell pathology. This entry belongs to a study of radiation and T cells in renal cell carcinoma. Study-level results: Without pretreatment biopsies, baseline tumor clonotype presence was undetermined. In blood, top tumor clones expanded by 2 weeks, shrinking by 4.

Using immunoSEQ multiplex PCR, the repertoire was profiled, and TCRdb retains in-frame clones only, with some absent. The sample carries approximately 140,000 clones, approximately 90% recorded once. The CDR3 length is 14 residues. Germline CDR1 and CDR2: GTSNPN and SVGIG (reference sequence). With 7 bases removed from V and 4 bases from J, the gap between germline ends came to 19 bases. The clonotype was recovered from a woman in her seventies with renal cell carcinoma. The chain is built from TRBV30 and TRBJ1-2; tentative D call: TRBD1 (5 bases). The sequencing here drew on blood, taken from a patient whose treatment included radiotherapy and nephrectomy. CDR3 residues: CAFDSGQGGYGYTF. Written as DNA, the CDR3 is TGTGCCTTCGACTCGGGGCAGGGCGGCTATGGCTACACCTTC.